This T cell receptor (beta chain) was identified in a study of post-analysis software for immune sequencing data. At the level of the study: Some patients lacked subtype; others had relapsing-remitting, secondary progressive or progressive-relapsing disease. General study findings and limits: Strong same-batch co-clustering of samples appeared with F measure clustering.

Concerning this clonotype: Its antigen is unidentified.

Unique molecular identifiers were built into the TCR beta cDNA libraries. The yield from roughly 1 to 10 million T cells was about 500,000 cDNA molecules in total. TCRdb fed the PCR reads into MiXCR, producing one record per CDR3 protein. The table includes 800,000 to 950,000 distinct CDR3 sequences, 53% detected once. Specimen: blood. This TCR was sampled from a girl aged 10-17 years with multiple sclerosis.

CDR3 sequence (DNA): TGCGCCAGCAGTGAGTCGCCAGGTGTTAATTCACCCCTCCACTTT. Translation gives CASSESPGVNSPLHF. The chain recombines TRBV10-2 with TRBJ1-6; D gene uncertain. Trimming left V 0 bases short and J 6 bases short, with 9 bases between. Germline assignment: CDR1 WSHSY and CDR2 SAAADI. The CDR3 loop spans 15 amino acids.